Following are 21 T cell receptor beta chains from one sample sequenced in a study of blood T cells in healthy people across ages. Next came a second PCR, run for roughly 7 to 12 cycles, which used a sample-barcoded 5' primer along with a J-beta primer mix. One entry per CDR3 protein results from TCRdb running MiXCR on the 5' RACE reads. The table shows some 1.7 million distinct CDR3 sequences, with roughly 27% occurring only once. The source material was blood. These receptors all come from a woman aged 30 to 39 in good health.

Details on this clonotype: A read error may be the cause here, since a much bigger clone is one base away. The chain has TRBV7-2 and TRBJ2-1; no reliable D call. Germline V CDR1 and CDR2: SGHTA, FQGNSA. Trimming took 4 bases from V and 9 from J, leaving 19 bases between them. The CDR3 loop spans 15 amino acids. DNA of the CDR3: TGTGCCAGCAGCTCTAGGCGTCTAGAAGGCAGTGAGCAGTTCTTC. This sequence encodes CASSSRRLEGSEQFF.

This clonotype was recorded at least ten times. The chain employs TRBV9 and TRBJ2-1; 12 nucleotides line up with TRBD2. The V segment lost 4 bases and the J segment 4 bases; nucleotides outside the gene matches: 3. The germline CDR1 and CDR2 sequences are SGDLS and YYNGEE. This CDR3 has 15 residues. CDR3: CASSWLAGGYNEQFF. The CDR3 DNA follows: TGTGCCAGCAGCTGGCTAGCGGGGGGGTACAATGAGCAGTTCTTC.

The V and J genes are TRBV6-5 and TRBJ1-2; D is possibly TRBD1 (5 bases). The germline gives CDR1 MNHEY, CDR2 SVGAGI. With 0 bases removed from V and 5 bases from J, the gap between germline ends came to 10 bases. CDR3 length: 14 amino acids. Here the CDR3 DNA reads TGTGCCAGCAGTTACTCGAGCGGGGGATATGGCTACACCTTC. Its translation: CASSYSSGGYGYTF.

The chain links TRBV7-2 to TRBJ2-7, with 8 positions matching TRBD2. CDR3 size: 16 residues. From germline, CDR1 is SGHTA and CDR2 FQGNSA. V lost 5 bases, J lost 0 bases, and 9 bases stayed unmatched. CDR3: CASSASGGASSYEQYF. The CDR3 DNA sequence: TGTGCCAGCAGCGCCTCGGGGGGGGCAAGCTCCTACGAGCAGTACTTC.

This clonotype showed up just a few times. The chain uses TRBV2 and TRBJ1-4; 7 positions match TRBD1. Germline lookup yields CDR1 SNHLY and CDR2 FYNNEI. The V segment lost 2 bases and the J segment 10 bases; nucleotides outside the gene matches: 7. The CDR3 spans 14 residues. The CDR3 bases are TGTGCCAGCAGTGAACAAGCGGGACAGTCAAAACTGTTTTTT. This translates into CASSEQAGQSKLFF. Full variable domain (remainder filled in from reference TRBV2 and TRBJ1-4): EPEVTQTPSHQVTQMGQEVILRCVPISNHLYFYWYRQILGQKVEFLVSFYNNEISEKSEIFDDQFSVERPDGSNFTLKIRSTKLEDSAMYFCASSEQAGQSKLFFGSGTQLSVL.

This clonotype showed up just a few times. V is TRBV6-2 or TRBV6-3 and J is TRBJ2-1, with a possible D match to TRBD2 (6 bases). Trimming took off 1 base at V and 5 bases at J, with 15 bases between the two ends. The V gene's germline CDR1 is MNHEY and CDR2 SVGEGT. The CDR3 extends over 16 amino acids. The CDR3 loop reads CASSYYAGRRDNEQFF. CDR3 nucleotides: TGTGCCAGCAGTTACTACGCCGGGAGAAGGGACAATGAGCAGTTCTTC.

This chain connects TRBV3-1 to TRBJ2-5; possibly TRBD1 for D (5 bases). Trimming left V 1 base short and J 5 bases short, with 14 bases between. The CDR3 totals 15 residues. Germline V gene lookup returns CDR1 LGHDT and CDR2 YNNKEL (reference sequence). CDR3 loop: CASSQGSNPGETQYF. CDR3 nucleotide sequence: TGTGCCAGCAGCCAAGGCTCAAACCCAGGGGAGACCCAGTACTTC.

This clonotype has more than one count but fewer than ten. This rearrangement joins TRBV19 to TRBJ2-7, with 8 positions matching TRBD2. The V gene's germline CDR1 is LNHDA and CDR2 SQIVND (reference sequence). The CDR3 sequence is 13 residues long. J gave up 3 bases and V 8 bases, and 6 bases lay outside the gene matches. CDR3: CASAVGTSYEQYF. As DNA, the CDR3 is TGTGCCAGTGCAGTAGGGACTAGCTACGAGCAGTACTTC.

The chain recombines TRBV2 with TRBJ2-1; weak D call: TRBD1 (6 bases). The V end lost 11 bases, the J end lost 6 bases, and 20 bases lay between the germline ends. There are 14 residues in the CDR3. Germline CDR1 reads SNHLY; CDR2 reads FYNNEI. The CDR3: CASSSDRTVNEQFF. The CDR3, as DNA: TGTGCCTCTTCAAGCGACAGGACCGTCAATGAGCAGTTCTTC.

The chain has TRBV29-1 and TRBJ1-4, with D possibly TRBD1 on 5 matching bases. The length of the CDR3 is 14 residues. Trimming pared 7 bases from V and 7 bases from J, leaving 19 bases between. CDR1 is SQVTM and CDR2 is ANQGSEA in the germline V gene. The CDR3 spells CSASEGRDLEKLFF. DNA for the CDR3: TGCAGCGCGTCCGAGGGAAGGGACCTTGAAAAACTGTTTTTT.

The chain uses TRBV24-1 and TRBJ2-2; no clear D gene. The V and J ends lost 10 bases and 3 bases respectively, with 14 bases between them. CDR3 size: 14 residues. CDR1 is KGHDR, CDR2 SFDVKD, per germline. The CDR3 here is CATHPGSDTGELFF. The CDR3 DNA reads TGTGCCACACACCCCGGCTCGGACACCGGGGAGCTGTTTTTT.

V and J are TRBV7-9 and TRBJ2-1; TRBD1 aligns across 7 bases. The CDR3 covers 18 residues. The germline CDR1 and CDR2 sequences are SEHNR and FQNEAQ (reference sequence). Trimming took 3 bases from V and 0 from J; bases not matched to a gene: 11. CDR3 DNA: TGTGCCAGCAGCTTCGGGACAGCACATTTTAGCTCCTACAATGAGCAGTTCTTC. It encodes CASSFGTAHFSSYNEQFF.

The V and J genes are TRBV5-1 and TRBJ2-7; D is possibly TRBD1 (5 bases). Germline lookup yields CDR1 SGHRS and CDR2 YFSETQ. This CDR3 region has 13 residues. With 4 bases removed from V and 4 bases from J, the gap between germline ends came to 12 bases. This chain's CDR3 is CASSLDSVYEQYF. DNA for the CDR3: TGCGCCAGCAGCCTCGACAGCGTTTACGAGCAGTACTTC.

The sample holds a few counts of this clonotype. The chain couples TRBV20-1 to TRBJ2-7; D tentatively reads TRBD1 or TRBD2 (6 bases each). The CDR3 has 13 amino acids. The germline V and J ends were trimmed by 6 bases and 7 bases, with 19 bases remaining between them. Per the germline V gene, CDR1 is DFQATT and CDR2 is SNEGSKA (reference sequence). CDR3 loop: CSARGGAEGEQYF. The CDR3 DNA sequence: TGCAGTGCCAGGGGCGGGGCCGAAGGGGAGCAGTACTTC.

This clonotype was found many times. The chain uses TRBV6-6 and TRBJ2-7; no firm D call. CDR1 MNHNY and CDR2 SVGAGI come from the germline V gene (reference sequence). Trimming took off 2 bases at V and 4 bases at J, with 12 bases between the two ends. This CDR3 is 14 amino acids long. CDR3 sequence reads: CASSYPGKVYEQYF. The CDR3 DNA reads TGTGCCAGCAGTTACCCAGGAAAGGTTTACGAGCAGTACTTC.

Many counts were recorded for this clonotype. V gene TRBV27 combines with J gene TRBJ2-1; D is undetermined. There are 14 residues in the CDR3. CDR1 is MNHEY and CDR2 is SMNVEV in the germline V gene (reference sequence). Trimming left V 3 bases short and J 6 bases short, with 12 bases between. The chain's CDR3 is CASSFRIIGNEQFF. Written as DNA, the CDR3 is TGTGCCAGCAGTTTTCGAATTATTGGCAATGAGCAGTTCTTC.

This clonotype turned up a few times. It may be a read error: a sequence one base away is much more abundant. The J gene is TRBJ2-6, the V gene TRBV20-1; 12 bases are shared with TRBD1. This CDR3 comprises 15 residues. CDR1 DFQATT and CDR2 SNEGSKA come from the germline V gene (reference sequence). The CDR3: CSALGQGAGANVRTF. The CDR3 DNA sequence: TGCAGTGCTCTGGGACAGGGGGCTGGGGCCAACGTCCGGACTTTC.

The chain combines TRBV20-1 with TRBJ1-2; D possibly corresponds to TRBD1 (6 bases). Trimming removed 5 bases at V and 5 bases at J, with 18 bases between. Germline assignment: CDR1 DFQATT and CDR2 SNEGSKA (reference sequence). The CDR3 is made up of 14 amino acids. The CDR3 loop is CSASLGQGRYGYTF. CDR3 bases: TGCAGTGCTTCCTTAGGGCAGGGGAGGTATGGCTACACCTTC.

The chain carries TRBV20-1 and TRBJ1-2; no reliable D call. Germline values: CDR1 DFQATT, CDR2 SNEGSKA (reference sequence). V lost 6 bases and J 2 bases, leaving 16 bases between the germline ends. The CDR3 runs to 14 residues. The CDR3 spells CSAPWEGRNYGYTF. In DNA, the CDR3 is TGCAGTGCCCCCTGGGAAGGGAGGAACTATGGCTACACCTTC.

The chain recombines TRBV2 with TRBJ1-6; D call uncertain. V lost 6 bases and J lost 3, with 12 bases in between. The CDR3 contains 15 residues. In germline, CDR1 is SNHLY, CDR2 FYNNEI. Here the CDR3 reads CASSPGGNYNSPLHF. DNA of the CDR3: TGTGCCAGCAGCCCCGGAGGGAACTATAATTCACCCCTCCACTTT.

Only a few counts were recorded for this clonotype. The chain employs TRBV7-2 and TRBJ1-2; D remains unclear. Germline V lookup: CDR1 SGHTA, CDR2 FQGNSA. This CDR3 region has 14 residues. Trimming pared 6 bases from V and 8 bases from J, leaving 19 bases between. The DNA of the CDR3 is TGTGCCAGCAGTCTAGCGCAGGTTATAACAGGCTACACCTTC. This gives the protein CASSLAQVITGYTF.